This is a list of T cell receptor beta chains from one sample in a study of blood T cell repertoires in COVID-19. Clones were read by immunoSEQ multiplex PCR, and TCRdb kept only the in-frame ones, dropping some. Of over 150,000 clones in the sample, around 80% are singletons; the top ten hold 6.5% to 9%. Sequencing was done on a sample of peripheral blood. These receptors all come from a woman between 40 and 50 years old with COVID-19, enrolled during active disease. The CDR3 runs from the conserved cysteine through the conserved F or W. The D gene is left open where the match is weak. Expanded clones get a size class; other rows say once, few or many, or leave the size out.

j_call v_call clone_size d_call cdr3_nt cdr3_aa
TRBJ1-1 TRBV2 . TRBD1 TGTGCCAGCAGAACAGGGGGGCGCGGCACTGAAGCTTTCTTT CASRTGGRGTEAFF
TRBJ2-7 TRBV5-5 . TRBD1 TGTGCCAGCAGCCCGACAGGGGGCGAGCAGTACTTC CASSPTGGEQYF
TRBJ1-3 TRBV5-5 . . TGTGCCAGCAGCCCGTTGGGGCTAGGAAACACCATATATTTT CASSPLGLGNTIYF
TRBJ1-2 TRBV19 . TRBD1 TGTGCCAGTAGTGCCGGGACAGGGTCCCTCCTTTACTATGGCTACACCTTC CASSAGTGSLLYYGYTF
TRBJ2-2 TRBV10-1 . . TGCGCCAGCAGTGAAGGGGCCAACACCGGGGAGCTGTTTTTT CASSEGANTGELFF
TRBJ1-2 TRBV19 . . TGTGCCAGTAGATCCGACAGACTGAACTATGGCTACACCTTC CASRSDRLNYGYTF
TRBJ2-4 TRBV27 once . TGTGCCAGCAGTCAGGTCCATCCCAAAAACATTCAGTACTTC CASSQVHPKNIQYF
TRBJ1-5 TRBV5-1 . . TGCGCCAGCAGCTTGGATGGGAGAGGGCGGAATCAGCCCCAGCATTTT CASSLDGRGRNQPQHF
TRBJ1-2 TRBV12-5 . TRBD1 TGTGCTAGTGGTTTGGTTCCCTTGACAGGGTGGCACTATGGCTACACCTTC CASGLVPLTGWHYGYTF
TRBJ2-7 TRBV6-5 . TRBD1 TGTGCCAGCAGTTTGGGACAGCAGACCTACGAGCAGTACTTC CASSLGQQTYEQYF
TRBJ1-4 TRBV5-4 . . TGTGCCAGCAGCCTAATGGGGGCCCTAGAAGAAAAACTGTTTTTT CASSLMGALEEKLFF
TRBJ2-2 TRBV11-2 . TRBD2 TGTGCCAGCAGCGCCACCCTACTAGCGGGGGGGCGAACCGGGGAGCTGTTTTTT CASSATLLAGGRTGELFF
TRBJ2-1 TRBV5-4 . TRBD1 TGTGCCAGCAGCTTGAAGCGACAGGGGGTTGTCGATGAGCAGTTCTTC CASSLKRQGVVDEQFF
TRBJ1-5 TRBV6-5 . . TGTGCCAGCACCACAGGGAATCAGCCCCAGCATTTT CASTTGNQPQHF
TRBJ2-2 TRBV25-1 once TRBD1 TGTGCCAGCAGGGACAGGGGGAACACCGGGGAGCTGTTTTTT CASRDRGNTGELFF
TRBJ2-1 TRBV27 . TRBD2 TGTGCCAGCAGTTTACTAGCGGGAGGGGCCCATGAGCAGTTCTTC CASSLLAGGAHEQFF
TRBJ1-1 TRBV9 once . TGTGCCAGCAGCGCACTCCTTACCACAGACACTGAAGCTTTCTTT CASSALLTTDTEAFF
TRBJ2-1 TRBV28 . . TGTGCCAGCACTCACAGGGGAGGCTATGGGAGTGAGCAGTTCTTC CASTHRGGYGSEQFF
TRBJ2-1 TRBV11-3 . TRBD2 TGTGCCAGCAGCGGACTAGCGGGAGTTTTGGGTAATGAGCAGTTCTTC CASSGLAGVLGNEQFF
TRBJ2-2 TRBV12-3/TRBV12-4 . . TGTGCCAGCAGTTACGAGACCGGGGAGCTGTTTTTT CASSYETGELFF
TRBJ2-1 TRBV18 . . TGTGCCAGCTCACCAGCGGCAGGGGATTACAATGAGCAGTTCTTC CASSPAAGDYNEQFF
TRBJ2-7 TRBV6-2/TRBV6-3 . . TGTGCCAGCAGTTACCGGGACACCTACGAGCAGTACTTC CASSYRDTYEQYF
TRBJ2-7 TRBV6-2/TRBV6-3 many TRBD2 TGTGCCAGCAGTTACGCCGACCGGCGGGGGGGTAGGTCCTACGAGCAGTACTTC CASSYADRRGGRSYEQYF
TRBJ1-2 TRBV6-6 . TRBD1 TGTGCCAGCAGTCCGCCGGGACAGGGGAGGAACTATGGCTACACCTTC CASSPPGQGRNYGYTF
TRBJ1-2 TRBV5-1 . TRBD1 TGCGCCAGCAGCTTGGGGACAGGGATGGGAGGCTACACCTTC CASSLGTGMGGYTF
TRBJ1-3 TRBV9 . . TGTGCCAGCAGCCCCCGGGAATGGGATGGAAACACCATATATTTT CASSPREWDGNTIYF
TRBJ1-2 TRBV9 . . TGTGCCAGCAGCGTAGGGTTTGAAACATATGGCTACACCTTC CASSVGFETYGYTF